The 20 T cell receptor beta chains given below trace back to one sample, sequenced in a study of cytomegalovirus exposure and HLA in healthy donors. The PCR was carried out with 60 Vbeta primers and 13 Jbeta primers. Generated by immunoSEQ multiplex PCR, the TCRdb table keeps only in-frame clones and is missing some. The sample contains about 120,000 clones, around three quarters of which appear only once. Specimen: PBMCs. These TCRs come from a woman in her 40s in good health and CMV-seropositive.

The chain links TRBV7-9 to TRBJ2-1; 7 nucleotides line up with TRBD2. The V gene end was trimmed by 0 bases and the J gene end by 8 bases; junction bases not matched to a gene: 7. Looked up from germline, CDR1 is SEHNR and CDR2 is FQNEAQ (reference sequence). The CDR3 totals 15 residues. CDR3 DNA: TGTGCCAGCAGCTTAGCGGGAGGGCCAGTTGATGAGCAGTTCTTC. It encodes CASSLAGGPVDEQFF.

This sequence joins TRBV6-1 and TRBJ1-5, with TRBD1 matching over 7 bases. V shed 6 bases, J shed 5 bases, and the junction held 4 bases outside the gene matches. The CDR3 has 13 amino acids. CDR1 MNHNS and CDR2 SASEGT come from the germline V gene. As DNA, the CDR3 is TGTGCCAGCAGCTCCCAGGGGGATCAGCCCCAGCATTTT. Translated: CASSSQGDQPQHF.

This clone is a singleton in its sample. J is TRBJ1-2 and V is TRBV5-4, with 11 bases fitting TRBD1. The CDR3 has 15 amino acids. J was trimmed by 10 bases and V by 4 bases; bases with no gene match: 12. Germline CDR1 is SGHNT and CDR2 is YYREEE (reference sequence). CDR3 residues: CASSPSGQGGLAYTF. The CDR3 nucleotides are TGTGCCAGCAGCCCCTCGGGACAGGGGGGGCTGGCCTACACCTTC.

The chain links TRBV11-2 to TRBJ2-5; 7 bases align to TRBD1. The germline V gene encodes CDR1 SGHAT and CDR2 FQNNGV. The junction had 5 bases not matched to a gene; V was cut back by 5 bases and J by 2 bases. This CDR3 is 14 amino acids long. The CDR3: CASSLQGRQETQYF. In nucleotides, the CDR3 is TGTGCCAGCAGCCTACAGGGGAGACAAGAGACCCAGTACTTC.

Details on this clone: This CDR3 is also generated by other DNA sequences in the sample. This chain's CDR3 is CASRDRENTEAFF. CDR3 in DNA: TGTGCCAGTAGGGACAGGGAGAATACTGAAGCTTTCTTT. The chain has TRBV19 and TRBJ1-1; 8 nucleotides align to TRBD1. Germline V gene sequence: CDR1 LNHDA, CDR2 SQIVND (reference sequence). Trimming at V came to 6 bases and at J to 5 bases, leaving 5 bases not matched to a gene. CDR3 length: 13 residues. The entire variable domain, with the rest obtained from reference TRBV19 and TRBJ1-1, is as follows: DGGITQSPKYLFRKEGQNVTLSCEQNLNHDAMYWYRQDPGQGLRLIYYSQIVNDFQKGDIAEGYSVSREKKESFPLTVTSAQKNPTAFYLCASRDRENTEAFFGQGTRLTVV.

There are a few counts of this clone. The chain joins TRBV6-1 to TRBJ2-7; 9 nucleotides match TRBD2. This CDR3 comprises 14 residues. Trimming cost V 8 bases and J 7 bases; bases outside gene matches: 12. Per germline, CDR1 MNHNS and CDR2 SASEGT. The CDR3 bases are TGTGCCAGCTTGTCGGCAGGGCGGGGGGGAGAGCAGTACTTC. Residues: CASLSAGRGGEQYF.

The gene calls are TRBV29-1 and TRBJ2-1; 9 positions agree with TRBD2. CDR3 length: 14 residues. V gave up 4 bases and J gave up 7 bases; unmatched junction bases: 8. CDR1 is SQVTM, CDR2 ANQGSEA, per germline. CDR3 in amino acids: CSVAHSGGGNEQFF. CDR3 sequence (DNA): TGCAGCGTTGCCCATAGCGGGGGAGGGAATGAGCAGTTCTTC.

The CDR3 loop is CASSSLRLNRGQGYGYTF. In nucleotides, the CDR3 is TGTGCCAGCAGCTCTTTACGCCTCAACAGGGGGCAGGGCTATGGCTACACCTTC. This chain connects TRBV7-8 to TRBJ1-2, with 9 bases fitting TRBD1. This CDR3 is built from 18 residues. The junction had 16 bases not matched to a gene; V was cut back by 4 bases and J by 4 bases. Per the germline V gene, CDR1 is SGHVS and CDR2 is FQNEAQ.

The chain is built from TRBV11-1 and TRBJ2-7; D is unclear. Trimming removed 5 bases from V and 3 bases from J, with 17 bases in between. CDR3 length: 15 residues. Looked up from germline, CDR1 is SGHAT and CDR2 is FQDESV (reference sequence). CDR3 region: CASSITYDKYYEQYF. The CDR3 nucleotides read TGTGCCAGCAGCATAACGTACGACAAGTACTACGAGCAGTACTTC.

The rearrangement uses TRBV18 and TRBJ1-4; unclear D gene. The CDR3 sequence is 15 residues long. V gave up 2 bases and J gave up 8 bases, with 15 bases separating them. Germline V gives CDR1 KGHSH, CDR2 LQKENI. CDR3 loop: CASSPVRGPREKLFF. In DNA form, the CDR3 reads TGTGCCAGCTCACCAGTTCGCGGCCCGAGGGAAAAACTGTTTTTT.

This chain connects TRBV6-5 to TRBJ2-7, with 8 bases lining up with TRBD1. After removal of 2 bases from V and 2 bases from J, the junction contained 5 bases not matched to a gene. The CDR3 has 15 amino acids. Germline values: CDR1 MNHEY, CDR2 SVGAGI. The CDR3 spells CASSYPDRVPYEQYF. CDR3 sequence (DNA): TGTGCCAGCAGTTACCCGGACAGGGTTCCCTACGAGCAGTACTTC.

The rearrangement uses TRBV30 and TRBJ2-3; weak D call: TRBD2 (6 bases). The CDR3 covers 13 residues. Per the germline V gene, CDR1 is GTSNPN and CDR2 is SVGIG (reference sequence). Trimming took off 0 bases at V and 6 bases at J, with 10 bases between the two ends. The CDR3 region has the DNA TGTGCCTGGAGTGTAAGGAGGGAGGATACGCAGTATTTT. Its protein product is CAWSVRREDTQYF.

This chain uses TRBV20-1 with TRBJ2-3, with D possibly being TRBD2 (5 bases). V was cut by 3 bases and J by 11 bases, with 12 bases left in between. Germline lookup yields CDR1 DFQATT and CDR2 SNEGSKA (reference sequence). This CDR3 comprises 11 residues. Written as DNA, the CDR3 is TGCAGTGCTAGTTGGCGGACTGAGCAGTATTTT. Residues: CSASWRTEQYF.

Notes on this clone: This CDR3 is also generated by other DNA sequences in the sample. V is TRBV27 and J is TRBJ1-6; perhaps TRBD1 as D (5 bases). The length of the CDR3 is 15 residues. The germline V gene encodes CDR1 MNHEY and CDR2 SMNVEV (reference sequence). Trimming shortened V by 1 base and J by 2 bases, and 6 bases separated the two germline ends. The CDR3 DNA follows: TGTGCCAGCAGTTTATTAGGGGCCTATAATTCACCCCTCCACTTT. It codes for CASSLLGAYNSPLHF.

The chain carries TRBV7-2 and TRBJ1-5, with TRBD1 identical over 7 bases. The CDR3 contains 16 residues. The germline V gene encodes CDR1 SGHTA and CDR2 FQGNSA. The J segment lost 1 base and the V segment lost 5 bases, leaving 8 bases of the junction unmatched. CDR3 amino acids: CASSGRGGRSNQPQHF. The CDR3 DNA is TGTGCCAGCAGCGGTAGAGGGGGCCGGAGCAATCAGCCCCAGCATTTT. The entire variable domain, with the rest obtained from reference TRBV7-2 and TRBJ1-5, is as follows: GAGVSQSPSNKVTEKGKDVELRCDPISGHTALYWYRQSLGQGLEFLIYFQGNSAPDKSGLPSDRFSAERTGGSVSTLTIQRTQQEDSAVYLCASSGRGGRSNQPQHFGDGTRLSIL.

In DNA, the CDR3 is TGTGCCAGCAGTGAAGCGAGGGGACATAGCAATCAGCCCCAGCATTTT. Amino acid sequence: CASSEARGHSNQPQHF. The chain links TRBV6-1 to TRBJ1-5; weak D call: TRBD1 (6 bases). Germline V CDR1 and CDR2: MNHNS, SASEGT. Trimming took 0 bases from V and 0 from J, leaving 9 bases between them. The CDR3 totals 16 residues.

The rearrangement uses TRBV11-3 and TRBJ2-3; TRBD1 agrees at 7 bases. V dropped 5 bases and J dropped 0; count of bases not matched to a gene: 5. Germline V gene data show CDR1 as SGHNT and CDR2 as YENEEA. CDR3 length: 15 residues. The CDR3: CASSPRQGSTDTQYF. In nucleotides, the CDR3 is TGTGCCAGCAGCCCCAGACAGGGCAGCACAGATACGCAGTATTTT.

The chain is built from TRBV29-1 and TRBJ1-2; 8 bases match TRBD1. CDR1 and CDR2 (germline): SQVTM, ANQGSEA. This CDR3 is built from 13 residues. Trimming cost V 7 bases and J 2 bases; bases outside gene matches: 6. The CDR3 loop is CSAKQGENYGYTF. The CDR3 DNA reads TGCAGCGCCAAACAGGGGGAGAACTATGGCTACACCTTC.

CDR3 DNA: TGTGCCAGCAGCTTGAGGGGGTCCTATAATTCACCCCTCCACTTT. This sequence encodes CASSLRGSYNSPLHF. This chain connects TRBV5-4 to TRBJ1-6, with D possibly being TRBD1 (6 bases). Trimming stripped 1 base from V and 1 base from J, with 6 bases between. The CDR3 covers 15 residues. Germline V gene lookup returns CDR1 SGHNT and CDR2 YYREEE (reference sequence). Full variable domain (outside the CDR3, taken from reference TRBV5-4 and TRBJ1-6): ETGVTQSPTHLIKTRGQQVTLRCSSQSGHNTVSWYQQALGQGPQFIFQYYREEENGRGNFPPRFSGLQFPNYSSELNVNALELDDSALYLCASSLRGSYNSPLHFGNGTRLTVT.

This chain uses TRBV7-8 with TRBJ1-2; D is uncertain. The CDR3 runs 13 residues. With 1 base removed from V and 7 bases from J, the gap between germline ends came to 10 bases. Looked up from germline, CDR1 is SGHVS and CDR2 is FQNEAQ. The CDR3 loop is CASSLELGSGYTF. DNA for the CDR3: TGTGCCAGCAGCTTAGAGCTGGGGAGTGGCTACACCTTC.